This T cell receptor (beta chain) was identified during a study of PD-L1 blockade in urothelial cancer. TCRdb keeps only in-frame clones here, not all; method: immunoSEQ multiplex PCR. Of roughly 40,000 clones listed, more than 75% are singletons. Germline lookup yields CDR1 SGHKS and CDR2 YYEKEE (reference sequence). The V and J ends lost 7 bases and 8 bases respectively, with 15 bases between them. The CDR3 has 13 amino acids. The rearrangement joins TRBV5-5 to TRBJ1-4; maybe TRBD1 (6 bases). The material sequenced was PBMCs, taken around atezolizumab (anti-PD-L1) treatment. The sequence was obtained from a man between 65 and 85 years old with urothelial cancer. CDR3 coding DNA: TGTGCCAGCGGGGCAGGGGATCGGGAAAAACTGTTTTTT. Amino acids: CASGAGDREKLFF.